These 25 T cell receptor beta chains were sequenced from one sample in a study of OX40 agonist ivuxolimab in advanced cancers. The repertoire was sequenced with immunoSEQ multiplex PCR; TCRdb's copy has only in-frame clones and lacks some. Of 70,000 to 85,000 clones detected, roughly 92% appear once; the ten largest clones hold about 5%. The sequencing used CD4+ or CD8+ T cells sorted from blood, collected in a trial of the OX40 agonist ivuxolimab. The source is an adult with an advanced solid tumor such as melanoma, head and neck, liver or kidney cancer.

Here the CDR3 DNA reads TGTGCCAGCAGCGTCCGGGACAGGGGCTATGGGGAGACCCAGTACTTC. It is translated as CASSVRDRGYGETQYF. The V and J genes are TRBV9 and TRBJ2-5; TRBD1 matches 10 bases. Unmatched junction bases numbered 9, after V lost 2 bases and J lost 5 bases. The CDR3 is 16 amino acids. The germline V gene has CDR1 SGDLS and CDR2 YYNGEE.

The chain couples TRBV7-6 to TRBJ2-2; a weak D match, TRBD1 (6 bases). In germline, CDR1 is SGHVS, CDR2 FNYEAQ. The CDR3 has 15 amino acids. Deletions cut 6 bases from V and 0 bases from J, with 11 bases between. The CDR3 spells CASSTGTTNTGELFF. For the CDR3, the DNA is TGTGCCAGCAGTACCGGGACAACGAACACCGGGGAGCTGTTTTTT. Combining the CDR3 with reference TRBV7-6 and TRBJ2-2 gives the whole variable domain GAGVSQSPRYKVTKRGQDVALRCDPISGHVSLYWYRQALGQGPEFLTYFNYEAQQDKSGLPNDRFSAERPEGSISTLTIQRTEQRDSAMYRCASSTGTTNTGELFFGEGSRLTVL.

The gene calls are TRBV19 and TRBJ2-6; D ambiguous. With 8 bases removed from V and 0 bases from J, the gap between germline ends came to 14 bases. The CDR3 covers 16 residues. Germline assignment: CDR1 LNHDA and CDR2 SQIVND (reference sequence). The CDR3 sequence is CASQSSPSSGANVLTF. CDR3 nucleotide sequence: TGTGCCAGTCAGTCAAGTCCCAGCTCTGGGGCCAACGTCCTGACTTTC. The variable domain in full, completed from reference TRBV19 and TRBJ2-6, reads DGGITQSPKYLFRKEGQNVTLSCEQNLNHDAMYWYRQDPGQGLRLIYYSQIVNDFQKGDIAEGYSVSREKKESFPLTVTSAQKNPTAFYLCASQSSPSSGANVLTFGAGSRLTVL.

The chain joins TRBV30 to TRBJ1-5; unclear D gene. Germline CDR1 and CDR2: GTSNPN and SVGIG (reference sequence). The CDR3 has 13 residues. Trimming took 2 bases from V and 3 from J, leaving 8 bases between them. This CDR3 reads CAWSNGDNQPQHF. CDR3 in DNA: TGTGCCTGGAGTAACGGAGACAATCAGCCCCAGCATTTT. Full variable domain (remainder filled in from reference TRBV30 and TRBJ1-5): SQTIHQWPATLVQPVGSPLSLECTVEGTSNPNLYWYRQAAGRGLQLLFYSVGIGQISSEVPQNLSASRPQDRQFILSSKKLLLSDSGFYLCAWSNGDNQPQHFGDGTRLSIL.

The chain joins TRBV7-2 to TRBJ2-2; D is ambiguous. CDR1 SGHTA and CDR2 FQGNSA come from the germline V gene. The CDR3 runs to 15 residues. Deletions cut 6 bases from V and 0 bases from J, with 11 bases between. The CDR3 DNA reads TGTGCCAGCAGATGGGGTACCGCGAACACCGGGGAGCTGTTTTTT. Translating gives CASRWGTANTGELFF.

The chain recombines TRBV11-3 with TRBJ2-1; TRBD1 matches at 7 bases. V lost 5 bases, J lost 3 bases, and 7 bases stayed unmatched. There are 15 residues in the CDR3. Germline CDR1 and CDR2: SGHNT and YENEEA. The CDR3 DNA follows: TGTGCCAGCAGCGCGTCCCGGGACAGCTACAATGAGCAGTTCTTC. It encodes CASSASRDSYNEQFF.

The chain recombines TRBV6-5 with TRBJ2-2; D might be TRBD1 (6 bases). CDR1 MNHEY and CDR2 SVGAGI come from the germline V gene. The CDR3 has 14 residues. Trimming cost V 5 bases and J 7 bases, with 14 bases left between them. The CDR3 spells CASSPRWDNGELFF. The CDR3, as DNA: TGTGCCAGCAGTCCCCGATGGGACAACGGGGAGCTGTTTTTT.

The rearrangement joins TRBV7-2 to TRBJ2-1; 9 bases are shared with TRBD2. This CDR3 contains 18 residues. V lost 1 base, J lost 7 bases, and 14 bases stayed unmatched. Germline loops: CDR1 SGHTA, CDR2 FQGNSA. CDR3 in DNA: TGTGCCAGCAGCTTAGAGGCTAGCGGGACCACCCGAGTAAATGAGCAGTTCTTC. Translated, it gives CASSLEASGTTRVNEQFF. The full variable domain, with the rest looked up from reference TRBV7-2 and TRBJ2-1, is GAGVSQSPSNKVTEKGKDVELRCDPISGHTALYWYRQSLGQGLEFLIYFQGNSAPDKSGLPSDRFSAERTGGSVSTLTIQRTQQEDSAVYLCASSLEASGTTRVNEQFFGPGTRLTVL.

V and J are TRBV7-8 and TRBJ1-3; D ambiguous. CDR3 size: 16 residues. The ends were cut back, 2 bases at V and 4 bases at J, with 15 bases in the middle. Germline V gene sequence: CDR1 SGHVS, CDR2 FQNEAQ. CDR3 sequence (DNA): TGTGCCAGCAGCTTACCCCCGGCGAGGCCCGGAAACACCATATATTTT. Translation: CASSLPPARPGNTIYF.

The genes are TRBV7-9 and TRBJ1-5; D uncertain. The CDR3 length is 14 residues. The V end was cut by 8 bases, the J end by 0 bases, with 11 bases between. In germline, CDR1 is SEHNR, CDR2 FQNEAQ (reference sequence). The CDR3, as DNA: TGTGCCAGCGGACCGGGTTATAGCAATCAGCCCCAGCATTTT. Translation gives CASGPGYSNQPQHF.

This chain links TRBV6-1 with TRBJ2-5, with no clear D. Germline V CDR1 and CDR2: MNHNS, SASEGT. This CDR3 has 12 amino acids. V lost 6 bases to trimming and J lost 5 bases, with 10 bases between them. The CDR3 region has the DNA TGTGCCAGCAGCACCCTAACGGAGACCCAGTACTTC. It is translated as CASSTLTETQYF.

The rearrangement links TRBV28 to TRBJ2-7; no clear D. V was pared by 6 bases and J by 1 base, with 4 bases between. Germline loops: CDR1 MDHEN, CDR2 SYDVKM. This CDR3 has 11 amino acids. CDR3 sequence (DNA): TGTGCCAGCAGGGAGTCCTACGAGCAGTACTTC. Its protein product is CASRESYEQYF.

The table lists this clone with a count of one. The rearrangement joins TRBV11-3 to TRBJ1-4; D gene ambiguous. This CDR3 region has 14 residues. The germline V and J ends were trimmed by 0 bases and 7 bases, with 9 bases remaining between them. Looked up from germline, CDR1 is SGHNT and CDR2 is YENEEA. The CDR3: CASSLDWGAEKLFF. In DNA form, the CDR3 reads TGTGCCAGCAGCTTAGATTGGGGAGCTGAAAAACTGTTTTTT.

The chain is built from TRBV27 and TRBJ1-2; no clear D gene. Germline V lookup: CDR1 MNHEY, CDR2 SMNVEV (reference sequence). Trimming cost V 2 bases and J 7 bases, with 11 bases left between them. The CDR3 covers 13 residues. The CDR3 loop is CASSLKGIAGYTF. As DNA, the CDR3 is TGTGCCAGCAGTTTAAAAGGGATCGCTGGCTACACCTTC.

The genes are TRBV11-3 and TRBJ2-2; maybe TRBD1 (5 bases). Germline CDR1 SGHNT, CDR2 YENEEA. V lost 7 bases to trimming and J lost 6 bases, with 12 bases between them. The CDR3 spans 13 residues. The CDR3 sequence is CASTRAPAGELFF. CDR3 in DNA: TGTGCCAGCACCAGGGCGCCCGCCGGGGAGCTGTTTTTT.

V usage is TRBV4-3 and J usage is TRBJ2-7, with D uncertain. The V and J ends lost 4 bases and 1 base respectively, with 11 bases between them. Germline lookup yields CDR1 LGHNA and CDR2 YSLEER. This CDR3 region has 14 residues. CDR3 DNA: TGCGCCAGCAGCCCACAGAGATCTTCCTACGAGCAGTACTTC. Protein: CASSPQRSSYEQYF.

The chain uses TRBV27 and TRBJ2-5; D perhaps matches TRBD1 (8 bases). With 5 bases removed from V and 2 bases from J, the gap between germline ends came to 18 bases. The CDR3 is 16 residues long. CDR1 is MNHEY, CDR2 SMNVEV, per germline (reference sequence). The CDR3, as DNA: TGTGCCAGCAGTCTCCGGACAGGGAGGGGTCAAGAGACCCAGTACTTC. Translated: CASSLRTGRGQETQYF.

Here the CDR3 reads CASIRQGPYSNQPQHF. The DNA of the CDR3 is TGTGCCAGCATACGACAGGGCCCCTATAGCAATCAGCCCCAGCATTTT. The V call is TRBV28, the J call TRBJ1-5; TRBD1 matches at 7 bases. After removal of 7 bases from V and 0 bases from J, the junction contained 9 bases not matched to a gene. The CDR3 runs to 16 residues. Germline V gives CDR1 MDHEN, CDR2 SYDVKM.

This clone was counted once. This rearrangement joins TRBV28 to TRBJ2-1, with 7 bases matching TRBD1. The CDR3 runs to 14 residues. From germline, CDR1 is MDHEN and CDR2 SYDVKM. The V segment lost 7 bases and the J segment 7 bases; nucleotides outside the gene matches: 10. The CDR3 region has the DNA TGTGCCAGCACCGATCGGACAGGTAGTAATGAGCAGTTCTTC. Residues: CASTDRTGSNEQFF.

The chain combines TRBV11-3 with TRBJ2-1, with 9 bases fitting TRBD2. Trimming at V came to 4 bases and at J to 6 bases, leaving 7 bases not matched to a gene. The CDR3 loop spans 15 amino acids. The germline CDR1 and CDR2 sequences are SGHNT and YENEEA. CDR3 sequence: CASSSLAGSGNEQFF. The CDR3, as DNA: TGTGCCAGCAGCTCCCTAGCGGGAAGTGGCAATGAGCAGTTCTTC.

CDR3 nucleotide sequence: TGTGCCAGCAGCTTGTTAGGGAAGGGAGGGCCTCGGCAAGAGACCCAGTACTTC. Its translation: CASSLLGKGGPRQETQYF. V usage is TRBV5-4 and J usage is TRBJ2-5; the match to TRBD2 covers 7 bases. Per germline, CDR1 SGHNT and CDR2 YYREEE (reference sequence). This CDR3 spans 18 amino acids. J lost 2 bases, V lost 1 base, and 14 bases had no gene match.

The chain employs TRBV4-1 and TRBJ1-1; 8 bases align to TRBD1. The germline gives CDR1 MGHRA, CDR2 YSYEKL. V shed 3 bases, J shed 8 bases, and the junction held 11 bases outside the gene matches. There are 15 residues in the CDR3. CDR3 in amino acids: CASSHTGGPNNEAFF. The CDR3 nucleotides are TGCGCCAGCAGCCATACAGGGGGACCTAATAACGAAGCTTTCTTT.

This clone showed up just once. The chain links TRBV7-2 to TRBJ2-7; the match to TRBD1 covers 9 bases. The CDR3 extends over 17 amino acids. V dropped 0 bases and J dropped 2; count of bases not matched to a gene: 8. Per the germline V gene, CDR1 is SGHTA and CDR2 is FQGNSA. The CDR3 bases are TGTGCCAGCAGCTTAGCGCTTTCAGGACAGGGGACCTACGAGCAGTACTTC. Its protein is CASSLALSGQGTYEQYF.

The chain employs TRBV2 and TRBJ2-7, with 8 bases matching TRBD2. The ends lost 2 bases at V and 6 bases at J; junction bases unmatched: 12. CDR1 is SNHLY and CDR2 is FYNNEI in the germline V gene. This CDR3 contains 16 residues. CDR3 bases: TGTGCCAGCAGTGAAACCGCGACGAGCGGGAGCGTCGAGCAGTACTTC. Translating gives CASSETATSGSVEQYF.

The CDR3, as DNA: TGTGCCAGCAGTGCCGGGACTAGGGATACCGGGGAGCTGTTTTTT. Its translation is CASSAGTRDTGELFF. The chain joins TRBV2 to TRBJ2-2; 8 bases map to TRBD2. The V gene's germline CDR1 is SNHLY and CDR2 FYNNEI. The CDR3 contains 15 residues. V was clipped by 4 bases and J by 5 bases; unmatched bases: 6. The full variable domain, its missing parts supplied by reference TRBV2 and TRBJ2-2, is EPEVTQTPSHQVTQMGQEVILRCVPISNHLYFYWYRQILGQKVEFLVSFYNNEISEKSEIFDDQFSVERPDGSNFTLKIRSTKLEDSAMYFCASSAGTRDTGELFFGEGSRLTVL.